The present TCR beta chain was sequenced within a study of T-cell memory formation after mild COVID-19. Looking at the study overall: TCR clusters were mostly donor specific. Study results and limitations: Some SARS-CoV-2-responding clones were already detected in memory before infection. Day 15 to 85 contracting clones showed balanced CD4/CD8; later expanders leaned CD4+.

5'RACE with constant-segment primers built TCRalpha and TCRbeta cDNA libraries with UMIs. TCRdb re-derived calls from the 5' RACE reads in MiXCR, one entry per CDR3 protein. The sample has fewer than 700,000 distinct CDR3 sequences; less than 25% are singletons. Remarks on this clonotype: Its antigen is unidentified.

The sequence derives from an adult woman who had mild COVID-19 (a few samples of this study predate the infection). Cell type and time point are not known. Sequencing input: PBMCs or a T cell subset sorted from them (not recorded which).

This CDR3 is CAISSLSRAGGHNEQFF. For the CDR3, the DNA is TGTGCCATCAGTAGCCTCTCCCGGGCGGGGGGGCACAATGAGCAGTTCTTC. V gene TRBV10-3 combines with J gene TRBJ2-1; 9 bases match TRBD2. The CDR3 is 17 residues long. Germline trimming cut 5 bases from V and 5 bases from J; bases unmatched to any gene: 13. Per germline, CDR1 ENHRY and CDR2 SYGVKD.